Presented here are 25 T cell receptor beta chains from one specimen sequenced in a study of blood T cell repertoires in COVID-19. The method was immunoSEQ multiplex PCR; TCRdb's version includes in-frame clones alone and lacks a portion of them. In the table there are hundreds of thousands of clones, around 89% of which are singletons. Specimen: PBMCs or T cells enriched from blood (not recorded which). The receptors derive from a man in his late teens or twenties who had recovered from COVID-19.

V gene TRBV13 combines with J gene TRBJ2-2, with D tentatively TRBD2 (5 bases). Germline V CDR1 and CDR2: PRHDT, FYEKMQ (reference sequence). V gave up 5 bases and J gave up 0 bases, with 7 bases separating them. The CDR3 contains 14 residues. The CDR3 loop is CASSRRANTGELFF. CDR3 nucleotide sequence: TGTGCCAGCAGCCGGCGGGCGAACACCGGGGAGCTGTTTTTT.

The chain combines TRBV5-1 with TRBJ2-3, with TRBD2 matching over 13 bases. Losses at the gene ends were 3 bases for V and 4 bases for J; bases not matched to a gene: 2. The CDR3 runs 15 residues. Germline CDR1 SGHRS, CDR2 YFSETQ. This chain's CDR3 is CASSWTSGGSDTQYF. CDR3 DNA sequence: TGCGCCAGCAGCTGGACTAGCGGGGGCTCAGATACGCAGTATTTT.

The chain carries TRBV2 and TRBJ1-2; no reliable D call. The CDR3 is 12 residues long. Germline CDR1 reads SNHLY; CDR2 reads FYNNEI. Deletions cut 3 bases from V and 9 bases from J, with 11 bases between. The CDR3 is CASSERAGSYTF. CDR3 bases: TGTGCCAGCAGTGAGAGGGCGGGAAGCTACACCTTC.

In the case of this clone: Other DNA sequences of this sample code for an identical CDR3. V is TRBV6-4 and J is TRBJ1-1, with D tentatively TRBD1 (5 bases). The germline V gene encodes CDR1 MRHNA and CDR2 SNTAGT. V was pared by 6 bases and J by 1 base, with 9 bases between. CDR3 length: 13 residues. The CDR3, as DNA: TGTGCCAGCAGCGATCAGGGGAACACTGAAGCTTTCTTT. Translated, it gives CASSDQGNTEAFF.

This rearrangement joins TRBV4-1 to TRBJ1-4, with 8 bases that match TRBD1. Germline loops: CDR1 MGHRA, CDR2 YSYEKL. The CDR3 consists of 15 residues. Trimming took 1 base from V and 10 from J; bases not matched to a gene: 8. The CDR3 region is CASSQVRQGLGKLFF. The CDR3 DNA reads TGCGCCAGCAGCCAAGTACGACAGGGGTTGGGAAAACTGTTTTTT.

This chain links TRBV5-6 with TRBJ2-5; D is undetermined. CDR1 and CDR2 (germline): SGHDT, YYEEEE. V was trimmed by 2 bases and J by 4 bases, leaving 3 bases between them. There are 11 residues in the CDR3. The CDR3 loop reads CASSFRETQYF. The CDR3 DNA is TGTGCCAGCAGCTTTAGAGAGACCCAGTACTTC. The full variable domain, its missing parts supplied by reference TRBV5-6 and TRBJ2-5, is DAGVTQSPTHLIKTRGQQVTLRCSPKSGHDTVSWYQQALGQGPQFIFQYYEEEERQRGNFPDRFSGHQFPNYSSELNVNALLLGDSALYLCASSFRETQYFGPGTRLLVL.

The genes are TRBV29-1 and TRBJ2-2, with D hard to call. This CDR3 has 11 amino acids. The V and J ends lost 4 bases and 7 bases respectively, with 7 bases between them. The V gene's germline CDR1 is SQVTM and CDR2 ANQGSEA. CDR3 region: CSVVSVGELFF. The CDR3 region has the DNA TGCAGCGTTGTGTCAGTCGGGGAGCTGTTTTTT.

DNA for the CDR3: TGTGCCAGCAGCGTACAACAGGGGGGGACCGGGGAGCTGTTTTTT. Translation gives CASSVQQGGTGELFF. This chain links TRBV9 with TRBJ2-2; D perhaps matches TRBD1 (8 bases). The germline V gene has CDR1 SGDLS and CDR2 YYNGEE. The length of the CDR3 is 15 residues. Deletions cut 1 base from V and 5 bases from J, with 12 bases between.

This chain connects TRBV5-1 to TRBJ1-1; the D is unclear. The CDR3 has 17 amino acids. Trimming shortened V by 0 bases and J by 0 bases, and 15 bases separated the two germline ends. Per the germline V gene, CDR1 is SGHRS and CDR2 is YFSETQ. The CDR3 DNA reads as TGCGCCAGCAGCTTGGCCGACCGGGGAGTTATGAACACTGAAGCTTTCTTT. Its translation: CASSLADRGVMNTEAFF. The full variable domain, rest sourced from reference TRBV5-1 and TRBJ1-1, is KAGVTQTPRYLIKTRGQQVTLSCSPISGHRSVSWYQQTPGQGLQFLFEYFSETQRNKGNFPGRFSGRQFSNSRSEMNVSTLELGDSALYLCASSLADRGVMNTEAFFGQGTRLTVV.

The chain is built from TRBV6-4 and TRBJ1-2, with TRBD1 matching 9 bases. The J segment lost 3 bases and the V segment lost 6 bases, leaving 5 bases of the junction unmatched. CDR3 size: 14 residues. Germline V lookup: CDR1 MRHNA, CDR2 SNTAGT. CDR3 bases: TGTGCCAGCAGGAAGGACAGGGGACACTATGGCTACACCTTC. It specifies CASRKDRGHYGYTF.

The chain carries TRBV5-1 and TRBJ2-5, with 7 bases aligning to TRBD1. The V gene's germline CDR1 is SGHRS and CDR2 YFSETQ. The CDR3 is 15 amino acids. The V and J ends lost 5 bases and 5 bases, in that order; junction bases with no gene match: 12. Here the CDR3 reads CASSPTGRPEETQYF. The CDR3 DNA is TGCGCCAGCAGTCCGACAGGGCGCCCCGAGGAGACCCAGTACTTC. The whole variable domain, filled in from reference TRBV5-1 and TRBJ2-5, reads KAGVTQTPRYLIKTRGQQVTLSCSPISGHRSVSWYQQTPGQGLQFLFEYFSETQRNKGNFPGRFSGRQFSNSRSEMNVSTLELGDSALYLCASSPTGRPEETQYFGPGTRLLVL.

This clone was seen a few times. V is TRBV2 and J is TRBJ1-1; D is perhaps TRBD1 (5 bases). Trimming took 5 bases from V and 0 from J, leaving 13 bases between them. The CDR3 totals 15 residues. In germline, CDR1 is SNHLY, CDR2 FYNNEI. The CDR3 loop reads CASSSTGLLNTEAFF. CDR3 DNA sequence: TGTGCCAGCAGTAGTACAGGTCTACTGAACACTGAAGCTTTCTTT.

This chain joins TRBV9 and TRBJ1-3, with D uncertain. The CDR3 is 16 amino acids. Trimming removed 0 bases from V and 3 bases from J, with 13 bases in between. Germline CDR1 is SGDLS and CDR2 is YYNGEE. The CDR3 region is CASSVGEGGFGNTIYF. CDR3 DNA sequence: TGTGCCAGCAGCGTAGGGGAAGGCGGGTTTGGAAACACCATATATTTT.

The chain links TRBV6-5 to TRBJ2-1, with TRBD2 identical over 10 bases. The CDR3 spans 15 residues. Trimming took 2 bases from V and 9 from J; bases not matched to a gene: 7. In germline, CDR1 is MNHEY, CDR2 SVGAGI. As DNA, the CDR3 is TGTGCCAGCAGTTACCAGCGGGGGGGCCCAAGTGAGCAGTTCTTC. It encodes CASSYQRGGPSEQFF.

A few counts support this clone. The V gene is TRBV19, the J gene TRBJ1-5; a possible D gene is TRBD1 (5 bases). Trimming shortened V by 7 bases and J by 7 bases, and 20 bases separated the two germline ends. Per germline, CDR1 LNHDA and CDR2 SQIVND (reference sequence). There are 15 residues in the CDR3. CDR3: CASMVRWEGVQPQHF. CDR3 nucleotide sequence: TGTGCCAGTATGGTCAGGTGGGAAGGGGTGCAGCCCCAGCATTTT.

This clone was seen a single time. Written as DNA, the CDR3 is TGTGCCAGCAGCATGGACAGGGACTACGAGCAGTACTTC. Its protein is CASSMDRDYEQYF. The chain employs TRBV21-1 and TRBJ2-7; whether TRBD1, the table's D call, matches the DNA was not checked. TRBV21-1 is noted as a pseudogene. The CDR3 consists of 13 residues.

The chain is built from TRBV28 and TRBJ1-1; no clear D. This CDR3 has 13 amino acids. Germline assignment: CDR1 MDHEN and CDR2 SYDVKM. V was cut by 4 bases and J by 0 bases, with 6 bases left in between. For the CDR3, the DNA is TGTGCCAGCAGTTCACCTATGAACACTGAAGCTTTCTTT. Protein sequence: CASSSPMNTEAFF.

The V gene is TRBV30, the J gene TRBJ1-5; D call uncertain. The CDR3 is 15 residues long. The V end lost 4 bases, the J end lost 2 bases, and 15 bases lay between the germline ends. Per the germline V gene, CDR1 is GTSNPN and CDR2 is SVGIG (reference sequence). DNA for the CDR3: TGTGCCTGGACCTTACTTGACACATGCAATCAGCCCCAGCATTTT. Encoded protein: CAWTLLDTCNQPQHF.

This chain joins TRBV27 and TRBJ2-2, with D perhaps TRBD2 (6 bases). Trimming pared 6 bases from V and 4 bases from J, leaving 15 bases between. CDR1 and CDR2 (germline): MNHEY, SMNVEV (reference sequence). The CDR3 has 15 amino acids. CDR3 protein: CASRGITAGTGELFF. CDR3 bases: TGTGCCAGCAGGGGAATTACAGCGGGCACCGGGGAGCTGTTTTTT.

The rearrangement joins TRBV7-6 to TRBJ1-6; 11 bases map to TRBD1. J was trimmed by 9 bases and V by 7 bases; bases with no gene match: 8. This CDR3 is 15 amino acids long. Germline V lookup: CDR1 SGHVS, CDR2 FNYEAQ. For the CDR3, the DNA is TGTGCCAGCATAGTTCGGACAGGGGGCTTTTCACCCCTCCACTTT. This codes for CASIVRTGGFSPLHF.

The CDR3 DNA sequence: TGTGCCAGCAGCTTAGGCCTACTAGGTAGTTCCTACGAGCAGTACTTC. Protein sequence: CASSLGLLGSSYEQYF. The chain uses TRBV7-8 and TRBJ2-7; a weak D match, TRBD2 (5 bases). V lost 1 base and J 1 base, leaving 14 bases between the germline ends. The CDR3 spans 16 residues. CDR1 SGHVS and CDR2 FQNEAQ come from the germline V gene.

The rearrangement joins TRBV27 to TRBJ2-7; maybe TRBD1 (6 bases). Germline V CDR1 and CDR2: MNHEY, SMNVEV (reference sequence). CDR3 length: 14 amino acids. V lost 3 bases to trimming and J lost 2 bases, with 11 bases between them. The CDR3 is CASSLIPGAYEQYF. For the CDR3, the DNA is TGTGCCAGCAGTTTGATCCCAGGGGCCTACGAGCAGTACTTC.

The V and J genes are TRBV18 and TRBJ1-3; D unclear. CDR1 and CDR2 from the germline V gene are KGHSH and LQKENI. The CDR3 is made up of 15 amino acids. Trimming left V 3 bases short and J 1 base short, with 10 bases between. DNA for the CDR3: TGTGCCAGCTCACCGATCGAAACATCTGGAAACACCATATATTTT. It yields the protein CASSPIETSGNTIYF.

The V and J genes are TRBV4-3 and TRBJ1-2; 10 bases are shared with TRBD1. This CDR3 is built from 15 residues. CDR1 is LGHNA, CDR2 YSLEER, per germline. Trimming took 1 base from V and 3 from J; bases not matched to a gene: 2. The DNA of the CDR3 is TGCGCCAGCAGCCAAGGAGGGACAGGGGACTATGGCTACACCTTC. Translation gives CASSQGGTGDYGYTF.

Concerning this clone: At the DNA level, this CDR3 is encoded by other sequences in the same sample as well. The gene calls are TRBV5-1 and TRBJ2-2; possible D gene TRBD1, 5 bases. V was cut by 4 bases and J by 0 bases, with 10 bases left in between. Germline V lookup: CDR1 SGHRS, CDR2 YFSETQ. This CDR3 is 15 amino acids long. This chain's CDR3 is CASSLDRPNTGELFF. DNA of the CDR3: TGCGCCAGCAGCCTCGACAGACCGAACACCGGGGAGCTGTTTTTT.